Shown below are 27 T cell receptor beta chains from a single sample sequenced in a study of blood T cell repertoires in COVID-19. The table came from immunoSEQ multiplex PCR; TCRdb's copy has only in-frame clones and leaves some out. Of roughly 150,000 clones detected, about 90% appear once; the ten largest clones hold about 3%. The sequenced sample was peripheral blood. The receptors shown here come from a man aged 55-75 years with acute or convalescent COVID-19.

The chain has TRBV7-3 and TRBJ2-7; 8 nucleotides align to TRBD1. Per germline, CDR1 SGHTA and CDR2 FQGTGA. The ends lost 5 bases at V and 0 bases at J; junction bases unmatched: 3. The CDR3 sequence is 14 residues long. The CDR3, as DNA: TGTGCCAGCAGCCGACAGGGGAGCTCCTACGAGCAGTACTTC. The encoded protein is CASSRQGSSYEQYF.

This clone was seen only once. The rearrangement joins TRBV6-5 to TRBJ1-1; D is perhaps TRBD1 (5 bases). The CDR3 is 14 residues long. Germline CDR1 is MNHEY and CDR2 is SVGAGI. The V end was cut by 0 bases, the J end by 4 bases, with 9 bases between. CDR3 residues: CASSYSQGFTEAFF. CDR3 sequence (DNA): TGTGCCAGCAGTTACTCCCAGGGATTCACTGAAGCTTTCTTT.

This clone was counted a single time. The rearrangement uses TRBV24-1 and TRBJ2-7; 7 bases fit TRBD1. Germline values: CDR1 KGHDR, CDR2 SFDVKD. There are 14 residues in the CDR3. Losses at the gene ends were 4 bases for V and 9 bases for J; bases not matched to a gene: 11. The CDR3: CATSDRDSALGQYF. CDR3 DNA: TGTGCCACCAGTGACCGGGACAGCGCACTAGGGCAGTACTTC.

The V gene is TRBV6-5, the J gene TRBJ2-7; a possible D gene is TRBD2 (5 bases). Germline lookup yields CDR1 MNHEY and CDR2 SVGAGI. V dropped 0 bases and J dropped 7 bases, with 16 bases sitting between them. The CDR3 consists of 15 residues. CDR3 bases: TGTGCCAGCAGTTACTCACGCGGGCGGGTTGGTGAGCAGTACTTC. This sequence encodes CASSYSRGRVGEQYF.

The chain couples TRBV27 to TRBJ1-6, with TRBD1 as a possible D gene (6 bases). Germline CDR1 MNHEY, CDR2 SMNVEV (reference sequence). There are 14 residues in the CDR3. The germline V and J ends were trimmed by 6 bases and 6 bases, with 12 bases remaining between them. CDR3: CASSQTGTNSPLHF. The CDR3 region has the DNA TGTGCCAGCAGCCAAACAGGGACTAATTCACCCCTCCACTTT.

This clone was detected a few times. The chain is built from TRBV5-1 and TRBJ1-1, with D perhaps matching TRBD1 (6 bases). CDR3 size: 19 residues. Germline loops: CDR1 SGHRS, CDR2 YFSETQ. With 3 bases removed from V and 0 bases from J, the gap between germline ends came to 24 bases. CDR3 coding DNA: TGCGCCAGCAGCTGGGGGGGGCGGGGGGGCGGACAGATGAACACTGAAGCTTTCTTT. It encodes CASSWGGRGGGQMNTEAFF.

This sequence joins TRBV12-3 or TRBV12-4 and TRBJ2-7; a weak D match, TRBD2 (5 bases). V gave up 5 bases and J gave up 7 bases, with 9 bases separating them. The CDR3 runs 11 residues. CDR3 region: CASSKRREQYF. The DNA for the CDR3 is TGTGCCAGCAGTAAGAGGAGGGAGCAGTACTTC.

The CDR3, as DNA: TGCGCCAGCAGACCCGACAGGGAACCGTTTCACACCGGGTGCGAGCAGTACTTC. Amino acid sequence: CASRPDREPFHTGCEQYF. The J gene is TRBJ2-7, the V gene TRBV23-1, with TRBD1 matching 7 bases. TRBV23-1 is marked as an open reading frame, function uncertain. V lost 6 bases and J lost 6; bases outside the gene matches: 23. The CDR3 has 18 residues.

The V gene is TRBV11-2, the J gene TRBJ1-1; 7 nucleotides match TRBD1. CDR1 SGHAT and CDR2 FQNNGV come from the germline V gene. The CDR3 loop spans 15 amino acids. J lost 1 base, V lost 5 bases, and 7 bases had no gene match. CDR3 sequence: CASSTTGLTNTEAFF. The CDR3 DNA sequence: TGTGCCAGCAGCACGACAGGGCTGACGAACACTGAAGCTTTCTTT.

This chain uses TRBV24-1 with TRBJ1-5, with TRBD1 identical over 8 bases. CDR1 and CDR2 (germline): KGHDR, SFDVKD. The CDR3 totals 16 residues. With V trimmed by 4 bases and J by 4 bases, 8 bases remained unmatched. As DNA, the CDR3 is TGTGCCACCAGTGACCACCGGACAGGGAATAATCAGCCCCAGCATTTT. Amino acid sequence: CATSDHRTGNNQPQHF.

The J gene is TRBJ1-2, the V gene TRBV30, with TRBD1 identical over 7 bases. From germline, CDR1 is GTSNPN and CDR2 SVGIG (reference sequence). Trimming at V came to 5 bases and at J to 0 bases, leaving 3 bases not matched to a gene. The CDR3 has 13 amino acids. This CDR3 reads CAWWTGPNYGYTF. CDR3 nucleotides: TGTGCCTGGTGGACAGGCCCTAACTATGGCTACACCTTC.

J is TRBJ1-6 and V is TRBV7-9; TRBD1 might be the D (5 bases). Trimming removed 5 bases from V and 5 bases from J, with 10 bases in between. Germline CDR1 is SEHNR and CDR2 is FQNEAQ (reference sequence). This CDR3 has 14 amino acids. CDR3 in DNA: TGTGCCAGCAGCCTAGACAGTAATAATTCACCCCTCCACTTT. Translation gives CASSLDSNNSPLHF.

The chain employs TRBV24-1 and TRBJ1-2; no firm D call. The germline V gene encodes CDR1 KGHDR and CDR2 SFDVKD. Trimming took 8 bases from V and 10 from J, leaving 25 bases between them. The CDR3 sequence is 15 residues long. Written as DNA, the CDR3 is TGTGCCACCAATAAGACCCCGGAGGAAACGCGGAACTACACCTTC. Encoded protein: CATNKTPEETRNYTF.

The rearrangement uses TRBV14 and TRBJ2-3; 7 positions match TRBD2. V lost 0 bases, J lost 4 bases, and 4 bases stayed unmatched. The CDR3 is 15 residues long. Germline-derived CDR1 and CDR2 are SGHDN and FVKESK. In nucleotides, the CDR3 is TGTGCCAGCAGCCAAGACGGGGGGACGGCAGATACGCAGTATTTT. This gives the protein CASSQDGGTADTQYF.

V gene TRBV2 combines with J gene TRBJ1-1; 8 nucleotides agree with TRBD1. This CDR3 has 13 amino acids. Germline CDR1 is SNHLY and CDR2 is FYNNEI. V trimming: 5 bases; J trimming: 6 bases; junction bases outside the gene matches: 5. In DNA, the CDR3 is TGTGCCAGCAGTCCACGGGACAGGTCTGAAGCTTTCTTT. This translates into CASSPRDRSEAFF.

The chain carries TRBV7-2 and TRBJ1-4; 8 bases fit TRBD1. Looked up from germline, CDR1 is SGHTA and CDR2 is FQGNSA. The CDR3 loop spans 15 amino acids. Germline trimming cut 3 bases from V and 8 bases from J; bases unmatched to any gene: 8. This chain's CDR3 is CASSFAPDRGEKLFF. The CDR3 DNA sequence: TGTGCCAGCAGCTTCGCACCCGACAGGGGCGAAAAACTGTTTTTT. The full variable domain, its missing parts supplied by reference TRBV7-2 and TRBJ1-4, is GAGVSQSPSNKVTEKGKDVELRCDPISGHTALYWYRQSLGQGLEFLIYFQGNSAPDKSGLPSDRFSAERTGGSVSTLTIQRTQQEDSAVYLCASSFAPDRGEKLFFGSGTQLSVL.

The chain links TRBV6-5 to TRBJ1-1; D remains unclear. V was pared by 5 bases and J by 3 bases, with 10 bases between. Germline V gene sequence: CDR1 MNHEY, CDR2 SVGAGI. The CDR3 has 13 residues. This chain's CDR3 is CASSLGRYTEAFF. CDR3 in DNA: TGTGCCAGCAGTCTGGGCAGATACACTGAAGCTTTCTTT.

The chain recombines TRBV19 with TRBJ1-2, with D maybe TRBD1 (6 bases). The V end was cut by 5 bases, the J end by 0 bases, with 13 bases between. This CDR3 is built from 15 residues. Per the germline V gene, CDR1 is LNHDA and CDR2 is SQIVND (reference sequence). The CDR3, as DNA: TGTGCCAGTAGTCAGCAAGGGGGTTCTAACTATGGCTACACCTTC. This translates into CASSQQGGSNYGYTF.

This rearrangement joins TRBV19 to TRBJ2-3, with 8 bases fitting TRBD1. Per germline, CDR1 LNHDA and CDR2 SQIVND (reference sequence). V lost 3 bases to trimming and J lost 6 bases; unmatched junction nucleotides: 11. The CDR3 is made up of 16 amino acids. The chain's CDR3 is CASSILGTGSSDTQYF. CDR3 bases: TGTGCCAGTAGTATTCTAGGGACAGGCAGTAGTGATACGCAGTATTTT.

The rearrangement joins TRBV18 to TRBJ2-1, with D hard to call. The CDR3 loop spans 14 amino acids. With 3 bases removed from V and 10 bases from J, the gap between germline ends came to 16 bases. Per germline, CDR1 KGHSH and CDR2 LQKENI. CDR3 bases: TGTGCCAGCTCACCTGGAGTCGGATTCGGGGAGCAGTTCTTC. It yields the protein CASSPGVGFGEQFF.

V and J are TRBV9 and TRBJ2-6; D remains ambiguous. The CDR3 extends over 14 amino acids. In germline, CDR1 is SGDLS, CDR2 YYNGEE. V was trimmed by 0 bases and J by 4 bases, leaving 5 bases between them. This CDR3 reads CASSVDLGANVLTF. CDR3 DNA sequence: TGTGCCAGCAGCGTAGATCTAGGGGCCAACGTCCTGACTTTC.

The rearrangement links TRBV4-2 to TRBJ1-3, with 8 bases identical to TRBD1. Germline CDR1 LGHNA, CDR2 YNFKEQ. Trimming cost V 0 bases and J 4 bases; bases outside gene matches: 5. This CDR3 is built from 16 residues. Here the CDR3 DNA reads TGTGCCAGCAGCCAAGAACAGGGGGTTTACGGAAACACCATATATTTT. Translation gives CASSQEQGVYGNTIYF.

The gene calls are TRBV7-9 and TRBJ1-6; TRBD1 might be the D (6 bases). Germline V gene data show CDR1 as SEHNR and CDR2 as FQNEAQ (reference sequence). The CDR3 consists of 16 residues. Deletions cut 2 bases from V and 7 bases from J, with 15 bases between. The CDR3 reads CASSLNFPGQNSPLHF. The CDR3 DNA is TGTGCCAGCAGCTTAAACTTCCCGGGACAAAATTCACCCCTCCACTTT.

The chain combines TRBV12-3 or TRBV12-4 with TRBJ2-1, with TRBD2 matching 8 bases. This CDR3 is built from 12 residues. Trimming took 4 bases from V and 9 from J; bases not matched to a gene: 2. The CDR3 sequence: CASSSGGSEQFF. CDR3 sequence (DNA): TGTGCCAGCAGTTCGGGGGGGAGTGAGCAGTTCTTC.

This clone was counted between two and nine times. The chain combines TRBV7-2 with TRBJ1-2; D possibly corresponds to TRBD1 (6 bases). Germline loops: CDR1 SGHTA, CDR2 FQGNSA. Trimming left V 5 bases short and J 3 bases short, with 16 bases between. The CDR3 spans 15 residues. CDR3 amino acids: CASSLPDSRYYGYTF. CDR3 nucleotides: TGTGCCAGCAGCCTGCCGGACAGTCGATACTATGGCTACACCTTC.

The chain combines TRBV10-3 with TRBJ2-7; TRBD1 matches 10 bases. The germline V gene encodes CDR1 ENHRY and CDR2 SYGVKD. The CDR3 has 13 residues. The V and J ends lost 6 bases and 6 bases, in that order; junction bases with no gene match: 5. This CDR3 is CAISGTGEGEQYF. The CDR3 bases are TGTGCCATCAGCGGGACAGGGGAAGGCGAGCAGTACTTC.

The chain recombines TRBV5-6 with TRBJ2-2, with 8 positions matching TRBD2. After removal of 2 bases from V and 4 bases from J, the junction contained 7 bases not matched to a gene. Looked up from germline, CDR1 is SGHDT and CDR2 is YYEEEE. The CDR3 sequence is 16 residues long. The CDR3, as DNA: TGTGCCAGCAGCTTCGGGGGGGGCGCGGTCACCGGGGAGCTGTTTTTT. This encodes CASSFGGGAVTGELFF.